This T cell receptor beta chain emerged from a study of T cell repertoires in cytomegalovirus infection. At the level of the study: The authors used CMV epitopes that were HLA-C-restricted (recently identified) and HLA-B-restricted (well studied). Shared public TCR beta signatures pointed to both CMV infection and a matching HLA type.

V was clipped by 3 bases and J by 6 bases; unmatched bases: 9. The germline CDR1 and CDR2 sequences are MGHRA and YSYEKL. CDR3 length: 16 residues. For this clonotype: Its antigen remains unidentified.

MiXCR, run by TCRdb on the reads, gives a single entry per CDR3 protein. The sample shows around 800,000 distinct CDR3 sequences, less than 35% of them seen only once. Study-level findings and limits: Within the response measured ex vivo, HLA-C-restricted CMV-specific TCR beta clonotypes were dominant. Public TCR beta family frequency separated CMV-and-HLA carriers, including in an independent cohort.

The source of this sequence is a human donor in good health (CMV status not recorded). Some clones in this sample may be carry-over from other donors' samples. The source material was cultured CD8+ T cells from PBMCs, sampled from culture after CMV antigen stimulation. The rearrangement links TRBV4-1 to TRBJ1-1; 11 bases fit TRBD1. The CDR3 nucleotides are TGCGCCAGCAGCCAGTGGACTTCGGACAGGGGGCCTGAAGCTTTCTTT. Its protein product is CASSQWTSDRGPEAFF.